This paragraph reports one TCR beta chain. This clonotype was seen a few times. The clone's antigen remains unknown. It has no much larger one-base neighbor in the sample; base qualities were not kept. Every donor was a healthy Caucasian. The twin cohort consisted of three pairs of female monozygotic twins, all aged roughly 18 to 30 years. Peripheral blood mononuclear cells were used as the source from which RNA for TCR libraries was isolated. The library relied on 5' RACE. Reads for this sample came from an Illumina HiSeq 2000. A universal primer binding site was introduced by template switching, and a unique molecular identifier was present in the final cDNA, enabling accurate counting of TCR cDNA molecules. Specific primers in the conserved constant-segment region were used to synthesize first-strand cDNA for TCR alpha and beta chains. To control for contamination, every cDNA library was double barcoded, receiving both a SMART-Mk sample barcode and Illumina barcodes. TruSeq adapter sequences and Illumina sample barcodes were added in two successive PCR steps. TCR alpha and beta cDNA libraries were sequenced on the Illumina HiSeq platform with custom primers. Per the source publication's procedure: MiGEC processed the raw reads to extract unique molecular identifiers, while MiXCR was used to determine the CDR3 positions. Recombination models were inferred per individual with the repgenHMM and IGoR tools using an EM algorithm. The analysis of shared clonotypes was done with the tcR package in R, with sharing normalized by the product of cloneset sizes. To study raw recombination free of thymic and clonal selection effects, out-of-frame nonproductive sequences were analyzed. TCRdb reworked the public reads: Q25 trimming with fastp, MiXCR clone assembly, productive beta chains retained. Rows matching on CDR3 protein sequence are summarized as one entry with the most common DNA and genes. V and J calls and clone size were set by TCRdb, not the authors. The sample table shows 550,000 to 700,000 distinct CDR3 sequences, and about 20% are seen once. The leading ten clones occupy about 4.3% of the sample.

The data stem from a study of identical twins (dated by TCRdb to the mid-2010s). For the wider study: The study deep-sequenced TCR alpha and beta repertoires from monozygotic twins, unrelated adults of various ages and cord blood to test whether fetal clonotypes persist. Replicate twin experiments were performed at different times using different library preparation protocols to rule out contamination. The study at large found these results: Out-of-frame TCR alpha sharing in monozygotic twins was systematically underestimated by recombination models, whereas sharing between unrelated individuals was in agreement with the recombination models. Abundant cord blood beta clonotypes carried fewer insertions; young adult naive repertoires showed a weaker similar trend, while memory repertoires showed none. Invariant T cells such as MAIT and iNKT could partly confound zero-insertion analyses, although diverse VJ usage argued against such confounding for most clonotypes. Excess twin sharing in beta out-of-frame sequences was weaker because fewer shared sequences lowered the signal-to-noise ratio. Because the same donors could not be followed over many years, the conclusions depended on cross-sectional statistical analysis. Compared with coincidental sharing between unrelated individuals, an excess of low generation-probability sequences was observed among out-of-frame TCR alpha sequences shared between twins.

V drops 3 bases and J drops 8 bases, leaving 11 bases in between. Spanning cysteine to phenylalanine, the CDR3 consists of 13 amino acids. Only the CDR3 DNA is retained, 39 bases long and in frame from the first base. Another study also made use of these data, one on T cells expressing NK-cell markers. According to the second study: Three sorted T-cell subsets (CD3+CD56+NKG2C+, CD3+CD56+NKG2C- and CD3+CD56-NKG2C+) from several donors had their TCR beta-chain repertoires profiled. Of the eight sequenced donors, seven were found to be HCMV-seropositive and one was found to be HCMV-seronegative. To restrict sorting to alphabetaTCR-expressing T cells, an anti-gammadeltaTCR antibody was added in several experiments. For five or six donors, the dominant CD3+CD56+NKG2C+ clonotypes were among the top 10 CD8+ clonotypes and accounted for roughly 1.0-8% of CD8+ T cells. Those dominant clonotypes were again the most abundant among CD3+CD56-NKG2C+ cells in several donors, at about 25-60.1%. Whether the expanded NKG2C-expressing T cell clones were specific for HCMV antigens was left unclear. The study sequenced eight donors, all healthy volunteers chosen at random: three men and five women. HCMV serostatus was determined by detecting HCMV-specific IgG in serum with a commercial ELISA kit. For several donors, bulk peripheral blood T-cell repertoires were additionally sequenced from unsorted PBMC. MIGEC handled demultiplexing of the reads and grouping by UMI, while MiTCR was used to assemble and quantify clonotypes. To exclude erroneous sequences, any TCR cDNA sequence not supported by at least two reads was discarded. The tcR package was used for downstream repertoire analysis, and clonotypes were matched across fractions by CDR3 nucleotide sequence plus V segment. Antigen specificity was annotated against VDJdb with VDJmatch, allowing one amino acid substitution in CDR3.

Input material: PBMCs. The receptor chain draws on TRBV12-3 or TRBV12-4 and TRBJ2-1; the D gene assignment is ambiguous. The receptor comes from a young woman in good health. The DNA sequence follows: TGTGCCAGCAGTTTTCGACCCCCGGATGAGCAGTTCTTC. Its protein product is CASSFRPPDEQFF.